Listed below are T cell receptor beta chains from one sample, sequenced in a study of blood T cell repertoires in COVID-19. Sequencing used immunoSEQ multiplex PCR; TCRdb keeps in-frame clones, though not all of them. The sample yields more than 85,000 clones, 82% seen once. The sequenced material came from peripheral blood. These receptors came from a woman aged 60-75 years with acute or convalescent COVID-19. The CDR3 runs from the conserved cysteine through the conserved F or W. A D gene is named only where the DNA matches it firmly. Some rows have no size entry. The others give once, few or many, or a class for an expanded clone.

j_call: TRBJ1-6; clone_size: NA; d_call: NA; v_call: TRBV7-2; cdr3_nt: TGTGCCAGCAGCTTAGGAGGTACTTCACCCCTCCACTTT; cdr3_aa: CASSLGGTSPLHF
j_call: TRBJ1-6; clone_size: NA; d_call: TRBD1; v_call: TRBV5-5; cdr3_nt: TGTGCCAGCAGCTTGCCGGGACAGCCTAATTCACCCCTCCACTTT; cdr3_aa: CASSLPGQPNSPLHF
j_call: TRBJ1-1; clone_size: NA; d_call: NA; v_call: TRBV2; cdr3_nt: TGTGCCAGCAGTCCTTGGACAGTCGGCACTGAAGCTTTCTTT; cdr3_aa: CASSPWTVGTEAFF
j_call: TRBJ2-4; clone_size: once; d_call: NA; v_call: TRBV12-3/TRBV12-4; cdr3_nt: TGTGCCAGCAGTACCTGGGCCATTCAGTACTTC; cdr3_aa: CASSTWAIQYF
j_call: TRBJ2-7; clone_size: few; d_call: TRBD1; v_call: TRBV5-1; cdr3_nt: TGCGCCAGCGAGGGGGGACAGGGTCGCCGAGTTTTC; cdr3_aa: CASEGGQGRRVF
j_call: TRBJ1-1; clone_size: NA; d_call: NA; v_call: TRBV24-1; cdr3_nt: TGTGCCACCAGTGATCCCCCGGACACTGAAGCTTTCTTT; cdr3_aa: CATSDPPDTEAFF
j_call: TRBJ2-7; clone_size: NA; d_call: NA; v_call: TRBV6-4; cdr3_nt: TGTGCCAGCAGGCGAGGGAAAGCGAGCGAGCAGTACTTC; cdr3_aa: CASRRGKASEQYF
j_call: TRBJ1-6; clone_size: NA; d_call: TRBD1; v_call: TRBV11-3; cdr3_nt: TGTGCCAGCAGCCCCCAGGGACAGGCCAAGGGGAATTCACCCCTCCACTTT; cdr3_aa: CASSPQGQAKGNSPLHF
j_call: TRBJ2-1; clone_size: NA; d_call: NA; v_call: TRBV10-3; cdr3_nt: TGTGCCATCAGTGAACATACAACAGACCAGGGTCCATACAATGAGCAGTTCTTC; cdr3_aa: CAISEHTTDQGPYNEQFF
j_call: TRBJ1-1; clone_size: NA; d_call: NA; v_call: TRBV28; cdr3_nt: TGTGCCAGCAGTCTAACGTCTGGGGAGTCTGAAGCTTTCTTT; cdr3_aa: CASSLTSGESEAFF
j_call: TRBJ2-7; clone_size: few; d_call: TRBD1; v_call: TRBV5-6; cdr3_nt: TGTGCCAGCAGCGCAGACAGGGTGAGGGGCTACGAGCAGTACTTC; cdr3_aa: CASSADRVRGYEQYF
j_call: TRBJ1-1; clone_size: NA; d_call: NA; v_call: TRBV25-1; cdr3_nt: TGTGCCAGCAGTCGGGGAGGGACCAACACTGAAGCTTTCTTT; cdr3_aa: CASSRGGTNTEAFF
j_call: TRBJ1-1; clone_size: NA; d_call: NA; v_call: TRBV3-1/TRBV3-2; cdr3_nt: TGTGCCAGCAGCCAAGACAGGGGAGCTGAAGCTTTCTTT; cdr3_aa: CASSQDRGAEAFF
j_call: TRBJ1-1; clone_size: few; d_call: NA; v_call: TRBV16; cdr3_nt: TGTGCCAGCAGCCAAGTCGGGGGGCAAACTGAAGCTTTCTTT; cdr3_aa: CASSQVGGQTEAFF
j_call: TRBJ1-3; clone_size: NA; d_call: NA; v_call: TRBV6-5; cdr3_nt: TGTGCCAGCAGTTACAACGACAAGGAACCCGGAAACACCATATATTTT; cdr3_aa: CASSYNDKEPGNTIYF
j_call: TRBJ1-5; clone_size: NA; d_call: NA; v_call: TRBV28; cdr3_nt: TGTGCCAGCTCGGGTAGTTGGGGCGCCAATAGCAATCAGCCCCAGCATTTT; cdr3_aa: CASSGSWGANSNQPQHF
j_call: TRBJ1-6; clone_size: NA; d_call: NA; v_call: TRBV19; cdr3_nt: TGTGCCAGTAGTAATGCCAGGGTAGGTGAAACACCCCTCCACTTT; cdr3_aa: CASSNARVGETPLHF
j_call: TRBJ1-4; clone_size: NA; d_call: NA; v_call: TRBV6-6; cdr3_nt: TGTGCCAGCAGAATAACAGAGGGGGATGAAAAACTGTTTTTT; cdr3_aa: CASRITEGDEKLFF
j_call: TRBJ2-1; clone_size: NA; d_call: TRBD2; v_call: TRBV6-2/TRBV6-3; cdr3_nt: TGTGCCAGCAGTTACCTAGCGGGGGGCACCTACAATGAGCAGTTCTTC; cdr3_aa: CASSYLAGGTYNEQFF
j_call: TRBJ1-3; clone_size: NA; d_call: NA; v_call: TRBV6-6; cdr3_nt: TGTGCCAGCACGATCGGCGGGGCGTCTGGAAACACCATATATTTT; cdr3_aa: CASTIGGASGNTIYF